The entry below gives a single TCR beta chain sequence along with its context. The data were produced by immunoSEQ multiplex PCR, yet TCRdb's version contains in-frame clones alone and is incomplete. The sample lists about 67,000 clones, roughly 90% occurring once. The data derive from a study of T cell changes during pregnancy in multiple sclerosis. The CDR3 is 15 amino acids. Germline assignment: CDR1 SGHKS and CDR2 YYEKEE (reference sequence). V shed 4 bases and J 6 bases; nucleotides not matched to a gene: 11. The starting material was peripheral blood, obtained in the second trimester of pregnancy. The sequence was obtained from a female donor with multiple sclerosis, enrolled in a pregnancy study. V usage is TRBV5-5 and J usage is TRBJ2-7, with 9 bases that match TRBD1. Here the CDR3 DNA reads TGTGCCAGCAGCCCCTTACAGGGGGCGATGGCCGAGCAGTACTTC. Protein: CASSPLQGAMAEQYF.